The 16 T cell receptor beta chains given below trace back to one sample, sequenced in a study of graft-versus-host responses after intestinal transplantation. These receptors' antigens are unknown. Produced via immunoSEQ multiplex PCR; TCRdb's table is partial and in-frame only. This table has about 120,000 clones, 90% appearing once. The sequencing here drew on unstimulated CD4+ T cells sorted from spleen or lymph node cells, taken before intestinal transplant. Every receptor here comes from a human donor who received an intestinal transplant.

The rearrangement links TRBV7-2 to TRBJ2-7, with 7 bases matching TRBD2. This CDR3 has 16 amino acids. CDR1 is SGHTA, CDR2 FQGNSA, per germline. V gave up 5 bases and J gave up 1 base; unmatched junction bases: 11. This chain's CDR3 is CASSPHRGDLSYEQYF. CDR3 nucleotide sequence: TGTGCCAGCAGCCCCCACCGGGGGGATCTTTCCTACGAGCAGTACTTC.

This clone has a single count. V usage is TRBV10-1 and J usage is TRBJ2-7; 8 positions agree with TRBD1. CDR3 length: 13 residues. V shed 2 bases and J 4 bases; nucleotides not matched to a gene: 1. The germline gives CDR1 WNHNN, CDR2 SYGVQD (reference sequence). CDR3 nucleotides: TGCGCCAGCAGTGAGGACAGGGGATACGAGCAGTACTTC. It encodes CASSEDRGYEQYF.

V gene TRBV29-1 combines with J gene TRBJ2-7; D is perhaps TRBD1 (5 bases). The CDR3 covers 13 residues. Deletions cut 4 bases from V and 0 bases from J, with 10 bases between. CDR1 and CDR2 (germline): SQVTM, ANQGSEA. The CDR3 loop is CSVGQRLSYEQYF. CDR3 in DNA: TGCAGCGTTGGACAGAGACTCTCCTACGAGCAGTACTTC.

The chain employs TRBV28 and TRBJ1-2, with a weak D call TRBD1 (6 bases). The V end lost 6 bases, the J end lost 4 bases, and 9 bases lay between the germline ends. CDR3 size: 12 residues. Per germline, CDR1 MDHEN and CDR2 SYDVKM. CDR3 sequence: CASRQDSYGYTF. The CDR3 bases are TGTGCCAGCAGACAGGACAGCTATGGCTACACCTTC.

CDR3 in amino acids: CASSFGGHEQYF. The CDR3 nucleotides are TGCGCCAGCAGCTTTGGAGGCCACGAGCAGTACTTC. The chain carries TRBV5-1 and TRBJ2-7, with a tentative D call TRBD2 (5 bases). The CDR3 sequence is 12 residues long. Germline V gene lookup returns CDR1 SGHRS and CDR2 YFSETQ. The V gene lost 2 bases and the J gene lost 5 bases, with 8 bases spanning the gap.

The rearrangement links TRBV6-1 to TRBJ2-7; TRBD2 is a possible D gene (6 bases). Trimming took 3 bases from V and 1 from J, leaving 13 bases between them. CDR3 length: 15 residues. The germline V gene has CDR1 MNHNS and CDR2 SASEGT. In DNA form, the CDR3 reads TGTGCCAGCAGTGACCGGAGCGGGCCATCCTACGAGCAGTACTTC. It yields the protein CASSDRSGPSYEQYF.

CDR3 region: CASSYDIGQGSSPLHF. DNA of the CDR3: TGTGCCAGCAGTTACGATATTGGACAGGGGAGTTCACCCCTCCACTTT. The chain uses TRBV6-5 and TRBJ1-6; 9 nucleotides align to TRBD1. The V gene's germline CDR1 is MNHEY and CDR2 SVGAGI. With V trimmed by 2 bases and J by 9 bases, 8 bases remained unmatched. The CDR3 is 16 amino acids.

The V gene is TRBV11-2, the J gene TRBJ1-6, with a weak D call TRBD1 (5 bases). The germline CDR1 and CDR2 sequences are SGHAT and FQNNGV. V was pared by 5 bases and J by 7 bases, with 12 bases between. The CDR3 has 14 residues. The CDR3 DNA reads as TGTGCCAGCAGCACCCAGGGTGGGAATTCACCCCTCCACTTT. Amino acid sequence: CASSTQGGNSPLHF.

The V and J genes are TRBV7-2 and TRBJ2-7; 10 bases match TRBD1. This CDR3 is built from 13 residues. V was clipped by 5 bases and J by 3 bases; unmatched bases: 1. The V gene's germline CDR1 is SGHTA and CDR2 FQGNSA. The CDR3 DNA is TGTGCCAGCAGCCGGACAGGGGGCTACGAGCAGTACTTC. It translates to CASSRTGGYEQYF.

This chain links TRBV7-2 with TRBJ2-6; D ambiguous. Germline V gives CDR1 SGHTA, CDR2 FQGNSA. Trimming pared 2 bases from V and 4 bases from J, leaving 6 bases between. This CDR3 comprises 14 residues. The CDR3 bases are TGTGCCAGCAGCTTAAACTCCGGGGCCAACGTCCTGACTTTC. Its translation: CASSLNSGANVLTF.

The CDR3 DNA reads TGTGCCAGCAAAGGGGGACAGGGAAGAATTGGGGGGTACGAGCAGTACTTC. Protein sequence: CASKGGQGRIGGYEQYF. The rearrangement uses TRBV2 and TRBJ2-5; TRBD1 matches at 9 bases. The J call is doubtful: the DNA matches TRBJ2-7 better. This CDR3 region has 17 residues. Germline V lookup: CDR1 SNHLY, CDR2 FYNNEI.

This clone was observed a single time. This chain uses TRBV9 with TRBJ2-2, with D maybe TRBD2 (7 bases). Trimming took off 3 bases at V and 2 bases at J, with 14 bases between the two ends. This CDR3 is built from 16 residues. Looked up from germline, CDR1 is SGDLS and CDR2 is YYNGEE. The chain's CDR3 is CASSETRGANTGELFF. The CDR3 nucleotides are TGTGCCAGCAGCGAAACACGGGGGGCCAACACCGGGGAGCTGTTTTTT.

This clone was counted a few times. This rearrangement joins TRBV11-1 to TRBJ2-5; weak D call: TRBD1 (7 bases). The CDR3 length is 15 residues. CDR1 is SGHAT, CDR2 FQDESV, per germline (reference sequence). Trimming removed 4 bases from V and 2 bases from J, with 14 bases in between. CDR3 nucleotides: TGTGCCAGCAGCTCAGGGGGGATGAGACAAGAGACCCAGTACTTC. Its protein product is CASSSGGMRQETQYF.

The rearrangement uses TRBV2 and TRBJ2-2; TRBD1 is a possible D gene (5 bases). V lost 8 bases, J lost 2 bases, and 9 bases lay in between. The CDR3 loop spans 13 amino acids. CDR1 is SNHLY and CDR2 is FYNNEI in the germline V gene. For the CDR3, the DNA is TGTGCCAGCCGCAGGGAAAACACCGGGGAGCTGTTTTTT. Translating it yields CASRRENTGELFF.

The chain's CDR3 is CASSLTDYSPLHF. The CDR3 DNA sequence: TGTGCCAGCAGTTTGACGGACTATTCACCCCTCCACTTT. The chain employs TRBV9 and TRBJ1-6; D gene unclear. The ends were cut back, 5 bases at V and 8 bases at J, with 11 bases in the middle. CDR1 and CDR2 (germline): SGDLS, YYNGEE. The CDR3 is 13 residues long.

This clone appeared a few times. The V call is TRBV7-9, the J call TRBJ1-2, with TRBD1 matching 7 bases. This CDR3 spans 12 amino acids. The V gene's germline CDR1 is SEHNR and CDR2 FQNEAQ (reference sequence). Germline trimming cut 3 bases from V and 6 bases from J; bases unmatched to any gene: 1. CDR3 coding DNA: TGTGCCAGCAGCTTTACAGGGGATGGCTACACCTTC. Translated, it gives CASSFTGDGYTF. Full variable domain (outside the CDR3, taken from reference TRBV7-9 and TRBJ1-2): DTGVSQNPRHKITKRGQNVTFRCDPISEHNRLYWYRQTLGQGPEFLTYFQNEAQLEKSRLLSDRFSAERPKGSFSTLEIQRTEQGDSAMYLCASSFTGDGYTFGSGTRLTVV.